These 13 T cell receptor beta chains share one sample of origin, sequenced in a study of blood T cell repertoires in COVID-19 (TCRdb year 2020). Libraries were built with the immunoSEQ multiplex PCR assay. TCRdb took over this immuneACCESS table, retaining in-frame rearrangements with V and J assigned. Such tables are incomplete; in checked studies, under half of the missing clones stem from an unresolved V gene, and the remainder is unexplained. The sample has 190,000 or so clones on record, about 87% of them singletons. The ten largest clones capture less than 3% of the sample. The sample was peripheral blood. These receptors were obtained from a man between 40 and 49 years old with active or convalescent COVID-19.

The J gene is TRBJ2-7, the V gene TRBV28; 7 positions match TRBD1. The CDR3 contains 14 residues. V shed 4 bases and J 6 bases; nucleotides not matched to a gene: 9. The germline gives CDR1 MDHEN, CDR2 SYDVKM. DNA of the CDR3: TGTGCCAGCAGTTCCCAGACAGGGCGATTCGAGCAGTACTTC. Protein: CASSSQTGRFEQYF.

The chain links TRBV6-1 to TRBJ2-3, with TRBD1 as a possible D gene (5 bases). This CDR3 has 14 amino acids. V was clipped by 1 base and J by 1 base, with 6 bases between them. Per germline, CDR1 MNHNS and CDR2 SASEGT. The CDR3 protein is CASSEGGGTDTQYF. The CDR3 DNA is TGTGCCAGCAGTGAAGGGGGCGGCACAGATACGCAGTATTTT.

J is TRBJ2-3 and V is TRBV3-1 (or the pseudogene TRBV3-2); the D is unclear. This CDR3 has 12 amino acids. Germline V gives CDR1 LGHDT, CDR2 YNNKEL (reference sequence). The V end lost 5 bases, the J end lost 3 bases, and 6 bases lay between the germline ends. The CDR3 region has the DNA TGTGCCAGCAGCACAAGAACAGATACGCAGTATTTT. Translating gives CASSTRTDTQYF.

V usage is TRBV30 and J usage is TRBJ1-3; 7 nucleotides line up with TRBD1. The CDR3 is 13 amino acids. V dropped 2 bases and J dropped 6; count of bases not matched to a gene: 4. Germline CDR1 reads GTSNPN; CDR2 reads SVGIG (reference sequence). The DNA for the CDR3 is TGTGCCTGGAGTACAGGGGACTTAAACACCATATATTTT. Residues: CAWSTGDLNTIYF.

The chain has TRBV5-1 and TRBJ1-1, with D tentatively TRBD1 (6 bases). Deletions cut 3 bases from V and 4 bases from J, with 19 bases between. Germline V CDR1 and CDR2: SGHRS, YFSETQ. The CDR3 totals 16 residues. CDR3 in DNA: TGCGCCAGCAGCTCGGCAGCAGGGGTCCTCTTCACTGAAGCTTTCTTT. As protein: CASSSAAGVLFTEAFF.

The chain combines TRBV30 with TRBJ2-5; 8 nucleotides align to TRBD1. V lost 3 bases and J lost 4; bases outside the gene matches: 4. The CDR3 has 13 residues. CDR1 is GTSNPN and CDR2 is SVGIG in the germline V gene (reference sequence). DNA of the CDR3: TGTGCCTGGAGGCAGACAGGGGTAGAGACCCAGTACTTC. It yields the protein CAWRQTGVETQYF.

The chain carries TRBV14 and TRBJ1-6; D is ambiguous. The CDR3 consists of 13 residues. V lost 4 bases to trimming and J lost 6 bases, with 7 bases between them. The germline gives CDR1 SGHDN, CDR2 FVKESK. CDR3 nucleotide sequence: TGTGCCAGCAGCCCGGGAGGTAATTCACCCCTCCACTTT. It specifies CASSPGGNSPLHF.

The V and J genes are TRBV28 and TRBJ1-3, with 8 positions matching TRBD1. Germline-derived CDR1 and CDR2 are MDHEN and SYDVKM. J gave up 0 bases and V 5 bases, and 3 bases lay outside the gene matches. The CDR3 has 15 amino acids. The CDR3 bases are TGTGCCAGCAGTCTGGGACAGGTCTCTGGAAACACCATATATTTT. Amino acids: CASSLGQVSGNTIYF.

The chain carries TRBV29-1 and TRBJ2-7, with 9 bases matching TRBD1. The CDR3 is 13 residues long. Per the germline V gene, CDR1 is SQVTM and CDR2 is ANQGSEA. V was pared by 6 bases and J by 1 base, with 4 bases of the junction left unmatched. The DNA of the CDR3 is TGCAGCGTGACCGGGACAGGGTCCTACGAGCAGTACTTC. Its translation: CSVTGTGSYEQYF.

This sequence joins TRBV19 and TRBJ2-3; 7 positions agree with TRBD1. The germline CDR1 and CDR2 sequences are LNHDA and SQIVND (reference sequence). V was pared by 7 bases and J by 4 bases, with 2 bases of the junction left unmatched. The CDR3 contains 12 residues. The CDR3: CASTDRADTQYF. The CDR3 region has the DNA TGTGCCAGTACCGACAGGGCAGATACGCAGTATTTT.

The chain carries TRBV30 and TRBJ2-3, with TRBD2 as a possible D gene (5 bases). The V gene lost 3 bases and the J gene lost 0 bases, with 10 bases spanning the gap. There are 14 residues in the CDR3. CDR1 and CDR2 (germline): GTSNPN, SVGIG (reference sequence). The CDR3 region is CAWRLTGSTDTQYF. The DNA for the CDR3 is TGTGCCTGGAGGTTGACGGGGAGCACAGATACGCAGTATTTT.

The genes are TRBV27 and TRBJ2-5; TRBD2 aligns across 10 bases. CDR1 MNHEY and CDR2 SMNVEV come from the germline V gene (reference sequence). The V and J ends lost 6 bases and 5 bases, in that order; junction bases with no gene match: 0. The CDR3 contains 12 residues. CDR3 sequence reads: CASRAGGETQYF. The CDR3 bases are TGTGCCAGCAGAGCGGGAGGGGAGACCCAGTACTTC.

This chain's CDR3 is CASSGGQGGYNSPLHF. The CDR3 bases are TGTGCCAGTAGCGGAGGACAGGGGGGATATAATTCACCCCTCCACTTT. The chain uses TRBV19 and TRBJ1-6; 10 bases map to TRBD1. This CDR3 is 16 amino acids long. Germline V lookup: CDR1 LNHDA, CDR2 SQIVND (reference sequence). V lost 6 bases, J lost 4 bases, and 6 bases stayed unmatched.